This TCR beta chain is drawn from a study of T cells after yellow fever vaccination. About the study: Researchers used SMART-Seq v4 Ultra Low Input to prepare fractions that had low cell numbers. General study results and limits: Primary-vaccination clones mostly resurfaced post-booster (96% CD4, 85% to 90% CD8).

A remark on this clonotype: Its specificity is not known.

UMIs and a universal primer site were added when TCR cDNA was made by 5'RACE template switching. In TCRdb, the 5' RACE reads were re-called with MiXCR into one record per CDR3 protein. The data contain 99,000 or so distinct CDR3 sequences, roughly 5.8% of them singletons. The CDR3 runs to 15 residues. Per germline, CDR1 ENHRY and CDR2 SYGVKD. The trim removed 6 bases at V and 2 bases at J, leaving 10 bases unmatched. The TCR comes from a man aged 18 to 29 who received the YFV17D yellow fever vaccine. The sequenced sample was CD8+ T cells sorted from PBMCs, obtained 10 days after the yellow fever booster vaccination. The chain recombines TRBV10-3 with TRBJ2-7, with 7 bases fitting TRBD1. CDR3 amino acids: CAISATGERTYEQYF. The CDR3 bases are TGTGCCATCAGCGCCACAGGGGAAAGGACCTACGAGCAGTACTTC.